The subject of this entry is one T cell receptor beta chain. In this sample, this clonotype turned up many times. Its antigen is not yet known. The sample holds no much larger clone one base away, and base qualities are not on file. This specimen comes from a study of T cells in Graves' hyperthyroidism and ophthalmopathy (dated by TCRdb to the late 2010s). As for the study more broadly: Peripheral blood was sampled at the time of initial diagnosis, prior to any treatment. An independent validation cohort of 18 to 20 hyperthyroidism patients and 15 or so patients who later progressed to ophthalmopathy tested prospective prediction of ophthalmopathy. The approximately 100 discovery patients were randomly divided into training and test sets at a 7:3 ratio. The paper describes TCR Vbeta CDR3 sequencing of roughly 130 peripheral blood samples, made up of roughly 45 ophthalmopathy patients, 70 to 80 hyperthyroidism patients and around 17 progressor patients. After sampling, hyperthyroidism patients received methimazole starting at 30 mg daily, and ophthalmopathy patients received high-dose intravenous methylprednisolone. The study also compared thyroid tissue and blood T-cell repertoires from several Graves' hyperthyroidism patients. To identify TCR V-J signatures that set the groups apart, the researchers used a discovery cohort of more than 95 patients, made up of roughly 40 with Graves' ophthalmopathy and 57 with stable Graves' hyperthyroidism. The paper as a whole reports these results and caveats: Most expanded thyroid clonotypes (frequency above 0.001) were also found in blood, which suggests that blood repertoires may mirror thyroid immune responses. Sample size was not statistically predetermined, and investigators were not blinded to group allocation. A model built on a 13 V-J signature distinguished ophthalmopathy from stable hyperthyroidism, reaching 87.88% sensitivity and 81.08% specificity in cross-validation and 80%/75% in testing. In validation, the model predicted progression to ophthalmopathy with 65% to 71% sensitivity and approximately 78% specificity, a median of about 6 months before onset.

The TCR beta CDR3 regions were amplified from the RNA transcripts. For the first round of RT-PCR on the TCR CDR3, the HTBI primer set was used together with the Qiagen OneStep RT-PCR kit. The libraries were constructed in a second round of multiplex PCR and then size-selected and purified. The libraries were sequenced on an Illumina HiSeq2000 using paired-end 100 bp reads. In the source study's methods: SOAPnuke was used to process the raw data, throwing out any read that contained adapters or uncalled bases, had a mean Phred below 15, or lacked an exact constant-primer or identifier match. High-quality paired reads were merged using COPE v1.2.5, and each unique nucleotide sequence was defined as a clonotype. MiTCR v1.1 was used to align the clonotypes against IMGT TRBV, TRBD and TRBJ reference segments. Only V-J combinations with frequency above 0.0001, covering about 99% of repertoires, were analysed. A TCS score was defined as the ratio of F50 (clonal expansion) to E x V (chaos), with BLOSUM62-based TCRdist applied between CDR3 peptides within each V-J. Welch's t-statistics and random forest reduced several hundred V-J features to 10 to 15, which were used in a naive Bayes classifier (R e1071). TCRdb reworked the public reads: Q25 trimming with fastp, MiXCR clone assembly, productive beta chains retained. A single entry per CDR3 protein holds the most common genes and DNA from its merged rows. Here the V and J calls rest on TCRdb's processing, not on the authors' analysis. The sample table holds fewer than 350,000 distinct CDR3 sequences, of which under 25% were seen once. Over 40% of the sample goes to the ten largest clones.

Its CDR3 holds 15 amino acids, cysteine through phenylalanine. Only the CDR3 portion is preserved as DNA: 45 bases, with reading frame beginning at the first base. CDR1 and CDR2 are read off the germline V gene as SNHLY and FYNNEI. V is shortened by 1 base, J by 1 base, and the region joining them spans 9 bases. Graves' hyperthyroidism was defined as stable when no progression to ophthalmopathy occurred over 18 months of follow-up. The hyperthyroidism patients were between 18 and 65 years old and newly diagnosed, with a disease duration of less than 2 months. Patients with uncontrolled infections, other autoimmune diseases, pregnancy or lactation were excluded. Diagnoses were established on the basis of clinical symptoms, serum thyroxine and TRAb, thyroid ultrasound, and orbital computed tomography. Ficoll-Paque density gradient centrifugation was used to isolate PBMCs from around 10 ml of fresh peripheral blood. Total RNA was extracted with Trizol reagent, and quality was checked on an Agilent 2100 Bioanalyzer.

The sample was blood. This receptor was identified in a woman between 50 and 59 years old with Graves' hyperthyroidism. This receptor chain uses TRBV2 and TRBJ2-3; the D gene cannot be resolved beyond TRBD1 or TRBD2, each matching 5 bases. In nucleotide form, the sequence is TGTGCCAGCAGTGAAGGGGGGAGAGGCACAGATACGCAGTATTTT. This gives the protein CASSEGGRGTDTQYF.